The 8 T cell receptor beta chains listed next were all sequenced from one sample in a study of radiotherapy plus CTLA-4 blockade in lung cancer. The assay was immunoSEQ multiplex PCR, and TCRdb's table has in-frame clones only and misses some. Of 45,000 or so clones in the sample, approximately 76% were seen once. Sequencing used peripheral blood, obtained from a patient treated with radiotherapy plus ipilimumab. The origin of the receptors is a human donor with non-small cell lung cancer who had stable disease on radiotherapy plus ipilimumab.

CDR3 loop: CASGSFSGPYEQYF. The CDR3 coding sequence is TGTGCCAGCGGTAGTTTTAGCGGACCCTACGAGCAGTACTTC. The rearrangement uses TRBV7-2 and TRBJ2-7; D perhaps matches TRBD2 (6 bases). V was clipped by 8 bases and J by 2 bases, with 16 bases between them. In germline, CDR1 is SGHTA, CDR2 FQGNSA. CDR3 length: 14 residues.

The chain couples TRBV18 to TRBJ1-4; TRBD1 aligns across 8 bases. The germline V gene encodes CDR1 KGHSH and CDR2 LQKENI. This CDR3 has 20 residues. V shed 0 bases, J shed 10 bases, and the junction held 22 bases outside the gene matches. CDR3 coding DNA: TGTGCCAGCTCACCACCTAGGGACAGGAGCCGGCTTTCGCCTAACGGAAAACTGTTTTTT. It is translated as CASSPPRDRSRLSPNGKLFF.

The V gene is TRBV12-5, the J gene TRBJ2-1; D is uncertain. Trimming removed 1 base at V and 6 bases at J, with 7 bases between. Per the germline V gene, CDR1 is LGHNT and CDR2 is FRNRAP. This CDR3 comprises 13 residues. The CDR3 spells CASGLGLANEQFF. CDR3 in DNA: TGTGCTAGTGGTTTGGGACTCGCCAATGAGCAGTTCTTC.

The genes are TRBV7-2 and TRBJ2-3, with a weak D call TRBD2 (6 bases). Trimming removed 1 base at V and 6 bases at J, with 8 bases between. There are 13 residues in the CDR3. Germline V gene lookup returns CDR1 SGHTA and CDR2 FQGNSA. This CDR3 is CASSLGRGDTQYF. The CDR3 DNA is TGTGCCAGCAGCTTAGGTCGGGGGGATACGCAGTATTTT. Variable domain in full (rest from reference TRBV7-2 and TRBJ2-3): GAGVSQSPSNKVTEKGKDVELRCDPISGHTALYWYRQSLGQGLEFLIYFQGNSAPDKSGLPSDRFSAERTGGSVSTLTIQRTQQEDSAVYLCASSLGRGDTQYFGPGTRLTVL.

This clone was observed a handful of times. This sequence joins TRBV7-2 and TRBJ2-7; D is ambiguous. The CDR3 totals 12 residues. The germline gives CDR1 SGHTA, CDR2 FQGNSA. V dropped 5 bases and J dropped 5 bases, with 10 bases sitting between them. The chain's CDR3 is CASSPRRNEQYF. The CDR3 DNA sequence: TGTGCCAGCAGCCCCCGGCGCAACGAGCAGTACTTC. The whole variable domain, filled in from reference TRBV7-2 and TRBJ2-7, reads GAGVSQSPSNKVTEKGKDVELRCDPISGHTALYWYRQSLGQGLEFLIYFQGNSAPDKSGLPSDRFSAERTGGSVSTLTIQRTQQEDSAVYLCASSPRRNEQYFGPGTRLTVT.

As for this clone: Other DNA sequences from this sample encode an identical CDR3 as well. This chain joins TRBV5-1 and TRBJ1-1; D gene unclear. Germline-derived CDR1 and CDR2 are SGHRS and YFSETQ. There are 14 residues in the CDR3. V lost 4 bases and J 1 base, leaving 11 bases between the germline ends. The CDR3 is CASSPWTGNTEAFF. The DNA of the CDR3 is TGCGCCAGCAGCCCATGGACGGGGAACACTGAAGCTTTCTTT.

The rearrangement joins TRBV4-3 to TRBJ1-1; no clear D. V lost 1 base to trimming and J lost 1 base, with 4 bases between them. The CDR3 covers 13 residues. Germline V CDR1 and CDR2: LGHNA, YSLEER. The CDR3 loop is CASSQVQNTEAFF. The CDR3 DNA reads TGCGCCAGCAGCCAAGTACAGAACACTGAAGCTTTCTTT.

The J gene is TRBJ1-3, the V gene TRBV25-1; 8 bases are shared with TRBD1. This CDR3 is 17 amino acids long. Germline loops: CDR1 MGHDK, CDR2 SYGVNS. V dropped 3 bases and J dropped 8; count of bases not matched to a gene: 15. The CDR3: CASSDTLGQGGRHTIYF. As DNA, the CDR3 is TGTGCCAGCAGTGACACTCTCGGACAGGGAGGAAGGCACACCATATATTTT.